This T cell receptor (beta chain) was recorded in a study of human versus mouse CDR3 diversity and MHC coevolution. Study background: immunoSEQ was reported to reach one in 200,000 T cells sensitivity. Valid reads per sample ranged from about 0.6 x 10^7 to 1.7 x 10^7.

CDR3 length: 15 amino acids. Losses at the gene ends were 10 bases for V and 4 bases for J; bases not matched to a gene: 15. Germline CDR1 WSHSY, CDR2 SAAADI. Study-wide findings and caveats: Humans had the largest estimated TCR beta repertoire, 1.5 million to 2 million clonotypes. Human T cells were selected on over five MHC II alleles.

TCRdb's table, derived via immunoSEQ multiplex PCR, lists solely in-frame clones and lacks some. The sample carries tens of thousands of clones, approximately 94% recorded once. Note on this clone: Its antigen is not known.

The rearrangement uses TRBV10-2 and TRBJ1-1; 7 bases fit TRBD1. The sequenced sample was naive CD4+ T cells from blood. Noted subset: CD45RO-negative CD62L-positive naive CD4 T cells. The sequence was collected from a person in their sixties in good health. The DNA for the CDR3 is TGCGCCACCGAGAAGGCCAGGGCAGGGGGCACTGAAGCTTTCTTT. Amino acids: CATEKARAGGTEAFF.